These 25 T cell receptor beta chains came from one sample sequenced in a study of blood T cell repertoires in COVID-19. Some clones are missing from TCRdb's copy, which holds only in-frame ones; the method was immunoSEQ multiplex PCR. Of over 200,000 clones in the sample, over 80% are singletons; the top ten hold 3.7%. The specimen sequenced was PBMCs or T cells enriched from blood (not recorded which). These receptor sequences come from a woman in her 30s who had been exposed to COVID-19.

The gene calls are TRBV7-9 and TRBJ2-1; 7 nucleotides match TRBD2. The CDR3 totals 14 residues. The V gene end was trimmed by 8 bases and the J gene end by 2 bases; junction bases not matched to a gene: 6. CDR1 and CDR2 (germline): SEHNR, FQNEAQ (reference sequence). This chain's CDR3 is CASATGLAYNEQFF. Here the CDR3 DNA reads TGTGCCAGCGCTACTGGACTAGCCTACAATGAGCAGTTCTTC.

This rearrangement joins TRBV10-3 to TRBJ2-1; tentative D call: TRBD2 (6 bases). The CDR3 runs 17 residues. V gave up 0 bases and J gave up 6 bases, with 18 bases separating them. The germline V gene has CDR1 ENHRY and CDR2 SYGVKD. CDR3 sequence (DNA): TGTGCCATCAGTGAGTCTGGCGGACCGGAACTAGCCAATGAGCAGTTCTTC. Residues: CAISESGGPELANEQFF.

This clone was found a few times. This sequence joins TRBV4-1 and TRBJ2-3, with TRBD1 as a possible D gene (6 bases). From germline, CDR1 is MGHRA and CDR2 YSYEKL. V gave up 6 bases and J gave up 6 bases, with 10 bases separating them. This CDR3 region has 12 residues. The CDR3 reads CASSWGRDTQYF. CDR3 sequence (DNA): TGCGCCAGCAGTTGGGGGCGGGATACGCAGTATTTT.

The V and J genes are TRBV11-3 and TRBJ2-2; 8 bases line up with TRBD1. The germline gives CDR1 SGHNT, CDR2 YENEEA. Losses at the gene ends were 8 bases for V and 13 bases for J; bases not matched to a gene: 6. This CDR3 region has 11 residues. CDR3 sequence reads: CASSGTGRLFF. CDR3 nucleotides: TGTGCCAGCTCCGGGACAGGTCGGCTGTTTTTT.

The CDR3 spells CASWVERDTGYTF. The CDR3 nucleotides read TGTGCCAGCTGGGTCGAAAGGGACACAGGCTACACCTTC. The chain joins TRBV12-3 or TRBV12-4 to TRBJ1-2, with D possibly matching TRBD1 (6 bases). V shed 8 bases and J shed 8 bases, with 18 bases lying between them. This CDR3 has 13 residues.

The chain links TRBV7-2 to TRBJ2-5; D is possibly TRBD2 (5 bases). This CDR3 region has 15 residues. V lost 7 bases and J lost 0, with 15 bases in between. Germline assignment: CDR1 SGHTA and CDR2 FQGNSA. Written as DNA, the CDR3 is TGTGCCAGCACCGGACTCCGGGGATACCAAGAGACCCAGTACTTC. It specifies CASTGLRGYQETQYF.

This clone occurred once. The chain combines TRBV29-1 with TRBJ2-5; perhaps TRBD2 as D (5 bases). Germline assignment: CDR1 SQVTM and CDR2 ANQGSEA. The CDR3 consists of 12 residues. Trimming shortened V by 7 bases and J by 5 bases, and 14 bases separated the two germline ends. CDR3 sequence (DNA): TGCAGCGCTCGGGCGGGCATGGAGACCCAGTACTTC. Residues: CSARAGMETQYF.

The rearrangement links TRBV30 to TRBJ1-4; the D is unclear. V lost 4 bases and J lost 0, with 6 bases in between. The CDR3 has 13 residues. Germline CDR1 and CDR2: GTSNPN and SVGIG (reference sequence). The CDR3 DNA is TGTGCCTGGAACTTTGCAACTAATGAAAAACTGTTTTTT. Its protein is CAWNFATNEKLFF.

The chain has TRBV9 and TRBJ2-7; 11 bases match TRBD1. The ends lost 3 bases at V and 5 bases at J; junction bases unmatched: 7. The CDR3 extends over 15 amino acids. Germline CDR1 and CDR2: SGDLS and YYNGEE. DNA of the CDR3: TGTGCCAGCAGCGCGGGGGAGGACAGGGGGCACGAGCAGTACTTC. Amino acid sequence: CASSAGEDRGHEQYF.

The chain couples TRBV4-2 to TRBJ2-7, with 8 bases that match TRBD1. V was clipped by 3 bases and J by 9 bases; unmatched bases: 22. CDR1 is LGHNA, CDR2 YNFKEQ, per germline. The CDR3 totals 18 residues. As DNA, the CDR3 is TGTGCCAGCAGCCATGCCCCGGCCATGGGGACAGGTGACCCCCCGCAGTACTTC. It codes for CASSHAPAMGTGDPPQYF.

The chain couples TRBV11-2 to TRBJ2-7, with 11 bases aligning to TRBD2. Per the germline V gene, CDR1 is SGHAT and CDR2 is FQNNGV. Losses at the gene ends were 3 bases for V and 1 base for J; bases not matched to a gene: 5. The CDR3 consists of 16 residues. CDR3 region: CASSFTSGSRSYEQYF. The CDR3 DNA is TGTGCCAGCAGCTTTACTAGCGGGAGCAGGTCCTACGAGCAGTACTTC.

V and J are TRBV5-6 and TRBJ1-3; 7 bases map to TRBD1. Germline loops: CDR1 SGHDT, CDR2 YYEEEE. The CDR3 covers 15 residues. Trimming removed 4 bases from V and 4 bases from J; junction bases left unmatched: 8. The CDR3 is CASSTRGQIGNTIYF. The CDR3 coding sequence is TGTGCCAGCAGCACGCGGGGACAGATCGGAAACACCATATATTTT.

V and J are TRBV30 and TRBJ2-3; 10 nucleotides line up with TRBD2. Per the germline V gene, CDR1 is GTSNPN and CDR2 is SVGIG (reference sequence). The CDR3 sequence is 14 residues long. The junction had 9 bases not matched to a gene; V was cut back by 3 bases and J by 9 bases. The CDR3 protein is CAWSASGRAGTQYF. The CDR3 region has the DNA TGTGCCTGGAGCGCCAGCGGGAGGGCTGGCACGCAGTATTTT.

J is TRBJ1-2 and V is TRBV24-1, with 7 positions matching TRBD1. Trimming removed 4 bases from V and 9 bases from J; junction bases left unmatched: 7. CDR3 length: 13 amino acids. Germline CDR1 and CDR2: KGHDR and SFDVKD. The CDR3 loop reads CATSDPLGQCYTF. CDR3 bases: TGTGCCACCAGTGACCCTTTGGGACAGTGCTACACCTTC.

The V and J genes are TRBV7-9 and TRBJ2-5, with 8 bases aligning to TRBD1. Trimming cost V 7 bases and J 5 bases; bases outside gene matches: 12. Germline CDR1 SEHNR, CDR2 FQNEAQ (reference sequence). The CDR3 runs to 15 residues. In DNA form, the CDR3 reads TGTGCCAGCAAAGGACAGGGCAGTCGAAGGGAGACCCAGTACTTC. As protein: CASKGQGSRRETQYF.

The chain is built from TRBV7-8 and TRBJ2-7; maybe TRBD1 (5 bases). Trimming cost V 2 bases and J 5 bases, with 25 bases left between them. The CDR3 totals 18 residues. The germline gives CDR1 SGHVS, CDR2 FQNEAQ. CDR3 nucleotide sequence: TGTGCCAGCAGCTTATGGTCCGTTAACCCCAATAGGGGTAACGAGCAGTACTTC. It yields the protein CASSLWSVNPNRGNEQYF.

This clone occurred once. The CDR3 DNA sequence: TGTGCCAGCAGCTCGTGGACAGGGAAGAACACTGAAGCTTTCTTT. It codes for CASSSWTGKNTEAFF. The chain joins TRBV5-5 to TRBJ1-1; 8 bases are a match to TRBD1. Losses at the gene ends were 3 bases for V and 1 base for J; bases not matched to a gene: 5. CDR1 is SGHKS and CDR2 is YYEKEE in the germline V gene (reference sequence). The CDR3 covers 15 residues.

This clone occurred once. The V gene is TRBV6-2 or TRBV6-3, the J gene TRBJ1-2; 8 bases agree with TRBD1. Germline CDR1 is MNHEY and CDR2 is SVGEGT. The J segment lost 4 bases and the V segment lost 3 bases, leaving 10 bases of the junction unmatched. CDR3 size: 16 residues. DNA of the CDR3: TGTGCCAGCAGTTATACCCCCTGGACAGGGCCCTATGGCTACACCTTC. It yields the protein CASSYTPWTGPYGYTF.

This clone was counted only a few times. The chain employs TRBV19 and TRBJ1-1; D is unresolved. Germline values: CDR1 LNHDA, CDR2 SQIVND (reference sequence). With 5 bases removed from V and 5 bases from J, the gap between germline ends came to 15 bases. The CDR3 runs 14 residues. Here the CDR3 DNA reads TGTGCCAGTAGTTTTCCGGTACCGGGTACTGAAGCTTTCTTT. Residues: CASSFPVPGTEAFF.

The table lists this clone with a few counts. The chain links TRBV10-3 to TRBJ1-2; no firm D call. CDR1 is ENHRY and CDR2 is SYGVKD in the germline V gene. Trimming took 3 bases from V and 8 from J, leaving 19 bases between them. The CDR3 contains 15 residues. The CDR3 DNA follows: TGTGCCATCAGTGATAAGAAGAGGGAGTTGCGGGGCTACACCTTC. Translated, it gives CAISDKKRELRGYTF.

The rearrangement joins TRBV19 to TRBJ2-3; D perhaps matches TRBD2 (5 bases). Germline CDR1 and CDR2: LNHDA and SQIVND (reference sequence). CDR3 length equals 12 residues. V was shortened by 7 bases and J by 6 bases, with 11 bases between the two germline ends. The CDR3 DNA follows: TGTGCCAGTAACAATAAGCGGGATACGCAGTATTTT. Amino acid sequence: CASNNKRDTQYF.

The rearrangement uses TRBV18 and TRBJ1-2; D is uncertain. Trimming stripped 2 bases from V and 4 bases from J, with 8 bases between. Germline lookup yields CDR1 KGHSH and CDR2 LQKENI. This CDR3 spans 13 amino acids. The CDR3 DNA is TGTGCCAGCTCACCAGAGACACTCTATGGCTACACCTTC. Its protein product is CASSPETLYGYTF.

The chain employs TRBV7-9 and TRBJ1-6; D is undetermined. Trimming took 1 base from V and 11 from J, leaving 6 bases between them. CDR3 length: 12 amino acids. The germline CDR1 and CDR2 sequences are SEHNR and FQNEAQ (reference sequence). CDR3 loop: CASSLDGTPLHF. The CDR3 DNA reads TGTGCCAGCAGCTTAGATGGCACACCCCTCCACTTT.

V gene TRBV2 combines with J gene TRBJ1-1; D may be TRBD1 (6 bases). Germline V gene lookup returns CDR1 SNHLY and CDR2 FYNNEI. V gave up 5 bases and J gave up 2 bases, with 9 bases separating them. This CDR3 has 13 amino acids. The CDR3 DNA reads as TGTGCCAGCAGTTACAGGGATAACACTGAAGCTTTCTTT. Protein product: CASSYRDNTEAFF.

This clone was seen only once. The chain combines TRBV5-1 with TRBJ1-1; D is undetermined. The ends were cut back, 0 bases at V and 4 bases at J, with 10 bases in the middle. This CDR3 is 14 amino acids long. CDR1 and CDR2 (germline): SGHRS, YFSETQ. As DNA, the CDR3 is TGCGCCAGCAGCTTGGTGGCGGGATTCACTGAAGCTTTCTTT. Protein product: CASSLVAGFTEAFF.